Sequencing of this T cell receptor (beta chain) was carried out in a study of T-cell memory formation after mild COVID-19. TCRdb itself ran the 5' RACE reads through MiXCR, one entry per CDR3 protein. The sample lists 200,000 or so distinct CDR3 sequences, around 19% occurring once. This CDR3 spans 14 amino acids. V was shortened by 3 bases and J by 2 bases, with 11 bases between the two germline ends. Germline loops: CDR1 LNHDA, CDR2 SQIVND (reference sequence). This chain uses TRBV19 with TRBJ2-7; TRBD1 might be the D (5 bases). The source is an adult woman who had mild COVID-19 (a few samples of this study predate the infection). Cell type and time point are not known. The sequenced sample consisted of PBMCs or a T cell subset sorted from them (not recorded which). CDR3: CASSIQGRTYEQYF. The CDR3 DNA reads TGTGCCAGTAGTATCCAGGGCAGAACCTACGAGCAGTACTTC.